This T cell receptor beta chain derives from a study of blood T cell repertoires in COVID-19. Overall study: Both acute and convalescent COVID-19 samples were obtained from the United States, Italy and Spain. In each case, the material was cDNA or gDNA derived from T cells, B-cell-depleted T cells, or PBMCs.

Authors' processing steps: Nucleated cell number was recorded as an estimate derived from reference gene primer amplification. Generated by immunoSEQ multiplex PCR, the TCRdb table keeps only in-frame clones and is missing some. V and J calls and clone size are as listed in that table; D and trimming were resolved from the DNA. The profile shows about 92,000 clones, about 71% of them singletons. The length of the CDR3 is 17 residues. Germline V gives CDR1 WNHNN, CDR2 SYGVQD (reference sequence). V trimming: 10 bases; J trimming: 2 bases; junction bases outside the gene matches: 17. This clone was detected only a few times.

V usage is TRBV10-1 and J usage is TRBJ2-3, with TRBD1 matching over 8 bases. What was sequenced was peripheral blood. The origin of this receptor is a woman aged 55-69 years in a cohort sampled during active or convalescent COVID-19. CDR3 bases: TGCGCCAAAGGACAGGGCCGTCGCAAGATAATCACAGATACGCAGTATTTT. It translates to CAKGQGRRKIITDTQYF.